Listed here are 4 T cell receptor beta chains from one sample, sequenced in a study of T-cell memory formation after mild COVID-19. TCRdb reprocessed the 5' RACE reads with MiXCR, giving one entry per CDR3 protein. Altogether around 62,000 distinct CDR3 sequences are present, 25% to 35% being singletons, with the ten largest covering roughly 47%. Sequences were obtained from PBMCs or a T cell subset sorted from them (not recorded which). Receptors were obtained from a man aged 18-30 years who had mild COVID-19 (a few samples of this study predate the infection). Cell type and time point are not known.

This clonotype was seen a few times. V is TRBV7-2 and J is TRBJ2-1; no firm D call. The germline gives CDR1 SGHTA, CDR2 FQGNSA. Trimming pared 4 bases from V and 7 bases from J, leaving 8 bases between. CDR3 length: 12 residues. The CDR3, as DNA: TGTGCCAGCAGCTCCTGGGATAATGAGCAGTTCTTC. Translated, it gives CASSSWDNEQFF.

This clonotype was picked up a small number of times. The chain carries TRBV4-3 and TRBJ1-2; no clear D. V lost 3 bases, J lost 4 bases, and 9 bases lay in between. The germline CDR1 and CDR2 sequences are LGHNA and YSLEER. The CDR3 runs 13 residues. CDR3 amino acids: CASSQGFFYGYTF. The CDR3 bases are TGCGCCAGCAGCCAGGGGTTTTTCTATGGCTACACCTTC.

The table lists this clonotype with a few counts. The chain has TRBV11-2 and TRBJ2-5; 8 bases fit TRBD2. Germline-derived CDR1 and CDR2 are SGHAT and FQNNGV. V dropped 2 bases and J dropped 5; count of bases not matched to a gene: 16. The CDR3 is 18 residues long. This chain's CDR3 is CASSLFWRGDPWGETQYF. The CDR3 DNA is TGTGCCAGCAGCTTATTTTGGCGGGGGGACCCGTGGGGGGAGACCCAGTACTTC.

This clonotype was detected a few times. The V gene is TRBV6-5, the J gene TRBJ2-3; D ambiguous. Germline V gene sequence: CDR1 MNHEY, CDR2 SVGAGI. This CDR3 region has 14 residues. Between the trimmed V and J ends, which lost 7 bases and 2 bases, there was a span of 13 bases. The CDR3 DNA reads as TGTGCCAGCATCGCGTTACGGGTCACAGATACGCAGTATTTT. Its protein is CASIALRVTDTQYF.